Reported below is one T cell receptor (beta chain). This entry is derived from a study of blood T cell repertoires in COVID-19. Study summary: Donors in the United States, Italy and Spain gave samples during acute or convalescent COVID-19. PBMCs, B-cell-depleted T cells, or T cells provided the cDNA or gDNA that made up the material.

Per the study methods: Amplified reference gene primers provided the basis for estimating nucleated cell counts. The table came from immunoSEQ multiplex PCR; TCRdb's copy has only in-frame clones and leaves some out. That table gives V, J and clone size, and the DNA gave D and trimming. In the table there are about 120,000 clones, 70% to 80% of which are singletons. The CDR3 contains 14 residues. Sequenced: peripheral blood. This receptor was taken from a man in his fifties or sixties with acute or convalescent COVID-19. This chain joins TRBV21-1 and TRBJ1-1. TRBV21-1 is assigned pseudogene status. The CDR3: CASSKRGRRTEAFF. The CDR3 region has the DNA TGTGCCAGCAGCAAACGCGGACGGAGGACTGAAGCTTTCTTT.